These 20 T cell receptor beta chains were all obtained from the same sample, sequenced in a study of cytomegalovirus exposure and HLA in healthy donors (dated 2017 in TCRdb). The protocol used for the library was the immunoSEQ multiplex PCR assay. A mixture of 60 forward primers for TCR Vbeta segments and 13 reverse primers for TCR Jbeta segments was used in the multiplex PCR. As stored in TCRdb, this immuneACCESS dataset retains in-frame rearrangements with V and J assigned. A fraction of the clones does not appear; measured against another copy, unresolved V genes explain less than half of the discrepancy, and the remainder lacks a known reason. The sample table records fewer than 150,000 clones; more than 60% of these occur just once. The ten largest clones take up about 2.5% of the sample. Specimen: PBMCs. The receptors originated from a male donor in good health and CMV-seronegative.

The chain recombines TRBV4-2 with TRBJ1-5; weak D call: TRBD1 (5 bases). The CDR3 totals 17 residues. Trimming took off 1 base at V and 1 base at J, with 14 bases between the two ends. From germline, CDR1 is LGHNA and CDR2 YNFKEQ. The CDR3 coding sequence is TGTGCCAGCAGCCAAGTTAGTGGCGGGGGAAGCAATCAGCCCCAGCATTTT. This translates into CASSQVSGGGSNQPQHF.

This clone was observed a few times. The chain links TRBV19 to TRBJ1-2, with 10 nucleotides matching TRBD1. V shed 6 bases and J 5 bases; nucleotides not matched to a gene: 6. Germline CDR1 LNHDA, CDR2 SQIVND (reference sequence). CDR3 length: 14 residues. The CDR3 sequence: CASRWTGGIYGYTF. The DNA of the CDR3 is TGTGCCAGTAGATGGACAGGGGGGATATATGGCTACACCTTC.

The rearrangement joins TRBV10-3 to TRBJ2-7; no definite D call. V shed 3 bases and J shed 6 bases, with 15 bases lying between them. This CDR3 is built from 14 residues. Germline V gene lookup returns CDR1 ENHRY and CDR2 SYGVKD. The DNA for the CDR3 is TGTGCCATCAGTGAAACGGTAGAAGTGTTCGAGCAGTACTTC. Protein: CAISETVEVFEQYF.

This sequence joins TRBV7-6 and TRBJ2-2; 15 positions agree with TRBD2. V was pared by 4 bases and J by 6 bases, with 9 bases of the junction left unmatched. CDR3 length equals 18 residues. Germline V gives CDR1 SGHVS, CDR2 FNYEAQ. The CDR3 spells CASSWTSGGAIISGELFF. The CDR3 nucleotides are TGTGCCAGCAGCTGGACTAGCGGGGGGGCAATAATCTCCGGGGAGCTGTTTTTT. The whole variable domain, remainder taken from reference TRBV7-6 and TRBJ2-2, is GAGVSQSPRYKVTKRGQDVALRCDPISGHVSLYWYRQALGQGPEFLTYFNYEAQQDKSGLPNDRFSAERPEGSISTLTIQRTEQRDSAMYRCASSWTSGGAIISGELFFGEGSRLTVL.

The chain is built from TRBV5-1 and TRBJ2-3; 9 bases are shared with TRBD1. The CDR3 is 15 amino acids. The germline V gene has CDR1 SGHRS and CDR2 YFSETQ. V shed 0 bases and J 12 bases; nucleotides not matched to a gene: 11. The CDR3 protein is CASSLEQGAMGKQYF. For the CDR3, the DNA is TGCGCCAGCAGCTTGGAACAGGGGGCGATGGGGAAACAGTATTTT.

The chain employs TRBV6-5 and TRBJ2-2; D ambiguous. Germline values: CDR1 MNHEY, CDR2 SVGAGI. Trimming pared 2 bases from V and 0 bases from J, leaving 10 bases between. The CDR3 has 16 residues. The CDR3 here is CASSYGEETNTGELFF. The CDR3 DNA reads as TGTGCCAGCAGTTACGGAGAAGAAACGAACACCGGGGAGCTGTTTTTT.

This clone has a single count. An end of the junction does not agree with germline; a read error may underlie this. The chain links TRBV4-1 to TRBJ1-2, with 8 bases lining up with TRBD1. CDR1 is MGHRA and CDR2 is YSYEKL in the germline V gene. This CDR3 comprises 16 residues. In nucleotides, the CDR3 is TGCGCCAGCAGCTACCGCCTTACCGACAGGGGCTATGGCTACCCCTTC. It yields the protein CASSYRLTDRGYGYPF.

The CDR3 DNA reads TGTGCCAGCTCACCCCAGCGGGAGGGCTACGAGCAGTACTTC. Protein sequence: CASSPQREGYEQYF. The chain employs TRBV18 and TRBJ2-7; TRBD2 aligns across 10 bases. Germline CDR1 reads KGHSH; CDR2 reads LQKENI. V shed 3 bases and J 3 bases; nucleotides not matched to a gene: 2. The CDR3 extends over 14 amino acids.

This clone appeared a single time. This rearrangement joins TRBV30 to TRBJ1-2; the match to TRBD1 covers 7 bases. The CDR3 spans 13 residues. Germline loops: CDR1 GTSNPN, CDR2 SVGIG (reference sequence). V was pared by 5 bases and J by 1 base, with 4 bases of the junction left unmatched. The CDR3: CAWSDRSNYGYTF. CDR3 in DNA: TGTGCCTGGTCGGACAGGAGTAACTATGGCTACACCTTC.

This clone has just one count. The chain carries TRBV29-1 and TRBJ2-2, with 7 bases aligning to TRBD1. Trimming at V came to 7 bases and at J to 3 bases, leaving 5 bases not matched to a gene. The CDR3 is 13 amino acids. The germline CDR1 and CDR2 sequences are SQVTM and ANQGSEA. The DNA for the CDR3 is TGCAGCGGGACAGGAGATTACACCGGGGAGCTGTTTTTT. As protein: CSGTGDYTGELFF.

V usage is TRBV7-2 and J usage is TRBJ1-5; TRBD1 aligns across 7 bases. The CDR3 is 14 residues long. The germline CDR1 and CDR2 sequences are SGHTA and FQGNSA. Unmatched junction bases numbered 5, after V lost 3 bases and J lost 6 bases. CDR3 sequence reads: CASSFQGESQPQHF. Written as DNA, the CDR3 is TGTGCCAGCAGCTTCCAGGGGGAGAGTCAGCCCCAGCATTTT.

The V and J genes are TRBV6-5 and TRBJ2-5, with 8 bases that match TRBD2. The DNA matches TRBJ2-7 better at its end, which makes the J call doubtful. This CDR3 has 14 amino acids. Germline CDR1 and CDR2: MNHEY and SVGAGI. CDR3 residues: CASSLPGLGLEQYF. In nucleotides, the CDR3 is TGTGCCAGCAGTCTACCGGGACTAGGGCTCGAGCAGTACTTC.

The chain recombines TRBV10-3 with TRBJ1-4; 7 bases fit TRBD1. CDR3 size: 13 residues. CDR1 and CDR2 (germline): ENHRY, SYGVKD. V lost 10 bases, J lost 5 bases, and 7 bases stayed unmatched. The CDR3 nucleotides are TGTGCCACCAGGGGGGGTATGAATGAAAAACTGTTTTTT. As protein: CATRGGMNEKLFF.

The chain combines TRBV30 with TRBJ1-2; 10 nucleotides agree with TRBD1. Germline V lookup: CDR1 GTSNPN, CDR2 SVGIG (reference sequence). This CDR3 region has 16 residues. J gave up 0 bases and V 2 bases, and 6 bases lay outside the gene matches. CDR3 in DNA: TGTGCCTGGAGTTGGGACAGGGGACTCCCTAACTATGGCTACACCTTC. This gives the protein CAWSWDRGLPNYGYTF.

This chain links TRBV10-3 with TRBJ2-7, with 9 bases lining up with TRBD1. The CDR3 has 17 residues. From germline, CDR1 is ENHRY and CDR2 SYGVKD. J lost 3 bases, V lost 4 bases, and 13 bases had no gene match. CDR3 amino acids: CAISGGQGVSPVYEQYF. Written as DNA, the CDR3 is TGTGCCATCAGTGGGGGACAGGGTGTTTCCCCCGTCTACGAGCAGTACTTC.

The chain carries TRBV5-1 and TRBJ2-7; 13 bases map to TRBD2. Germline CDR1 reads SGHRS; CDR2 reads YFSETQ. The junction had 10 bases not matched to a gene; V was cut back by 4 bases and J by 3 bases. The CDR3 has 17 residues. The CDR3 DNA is TGCGCCAGCAGCCTCCCTGGGACTAGCGGGGAAATCTACGAGCAGTACTTC. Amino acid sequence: CASSLPGTSGEIYEQYF.

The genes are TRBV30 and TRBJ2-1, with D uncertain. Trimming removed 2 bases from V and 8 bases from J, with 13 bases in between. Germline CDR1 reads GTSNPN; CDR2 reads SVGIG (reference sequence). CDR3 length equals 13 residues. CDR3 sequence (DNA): TGTGCCTGGAGTATAAACAATATCTATGAGCAGTTCTTC. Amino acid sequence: CAWSINNIYEQFF.

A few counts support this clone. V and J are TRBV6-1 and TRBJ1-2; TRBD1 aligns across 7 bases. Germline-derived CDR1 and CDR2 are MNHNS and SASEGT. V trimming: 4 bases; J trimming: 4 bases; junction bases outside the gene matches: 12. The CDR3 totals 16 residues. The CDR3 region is CASSALSGGTAYGYTF. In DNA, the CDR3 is TGTGCCAGCAGTGCCCTGTCGGGTGGGACAGCCTATGGCTACACCTTC.

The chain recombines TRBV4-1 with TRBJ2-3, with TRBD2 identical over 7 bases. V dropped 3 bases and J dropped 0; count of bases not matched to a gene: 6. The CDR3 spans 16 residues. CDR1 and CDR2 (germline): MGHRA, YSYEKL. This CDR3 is CASSQWGGTSTDTQYF. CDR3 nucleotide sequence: TGCGCCAGCAGCCAGTGGGGGGGAACTAGCACAGATACGCAGTATTTT.

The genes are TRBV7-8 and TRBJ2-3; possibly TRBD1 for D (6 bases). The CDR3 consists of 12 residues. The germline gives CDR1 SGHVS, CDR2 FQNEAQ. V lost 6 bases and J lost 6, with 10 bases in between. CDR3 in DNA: TGTGCCAGCAGTCGACAGGCGGATACGCAGTATTTT. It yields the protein CASSRQADTQYF.